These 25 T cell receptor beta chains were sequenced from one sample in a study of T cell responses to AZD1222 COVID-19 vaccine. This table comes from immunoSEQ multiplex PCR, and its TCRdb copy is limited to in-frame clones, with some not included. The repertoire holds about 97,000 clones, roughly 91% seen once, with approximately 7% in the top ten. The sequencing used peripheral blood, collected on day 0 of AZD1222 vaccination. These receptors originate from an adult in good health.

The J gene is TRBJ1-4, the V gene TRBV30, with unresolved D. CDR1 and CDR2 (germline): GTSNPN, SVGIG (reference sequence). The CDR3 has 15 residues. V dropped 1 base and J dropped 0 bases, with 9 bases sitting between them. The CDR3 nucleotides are TGTGCCTGGAGTGGAATGCTCGCAACTAATGAAAAACTGTTTTTT. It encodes CAWSGMLATNEKLFF.

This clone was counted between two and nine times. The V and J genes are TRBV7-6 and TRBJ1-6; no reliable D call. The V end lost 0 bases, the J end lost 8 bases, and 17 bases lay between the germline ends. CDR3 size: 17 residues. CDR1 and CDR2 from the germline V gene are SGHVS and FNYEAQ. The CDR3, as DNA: TGTGCCAGCAGCTTAGCGCCAACCGGTTCCGGTTATTCACCCCTCCACTTT. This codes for CASSLAPTGSGYSPLHF.

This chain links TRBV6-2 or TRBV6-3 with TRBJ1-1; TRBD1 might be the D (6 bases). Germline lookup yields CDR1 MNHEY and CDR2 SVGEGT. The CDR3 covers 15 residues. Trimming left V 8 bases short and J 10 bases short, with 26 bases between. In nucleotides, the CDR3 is TGTGCCAGCCGCCTATCCGGGGGGCGACCGGCGGGAGCTTTCTTT. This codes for CASRLSGGRPAGAFF.

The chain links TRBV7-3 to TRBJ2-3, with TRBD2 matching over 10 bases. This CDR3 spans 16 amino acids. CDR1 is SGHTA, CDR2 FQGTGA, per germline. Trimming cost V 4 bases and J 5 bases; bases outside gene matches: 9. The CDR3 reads CASSSTGTSVIDTQYF. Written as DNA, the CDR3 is TGTGCCAGCAGCTCGACCGGGACTAGCGTTATAGATACGCAGTATTTT.

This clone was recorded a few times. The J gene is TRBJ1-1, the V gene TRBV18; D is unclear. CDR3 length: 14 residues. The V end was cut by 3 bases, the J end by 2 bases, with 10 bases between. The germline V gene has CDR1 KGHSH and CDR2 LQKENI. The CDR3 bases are TGTGCCAGCTCACCCGCCGTTAAAAACACTGAAGCTTTCTTT. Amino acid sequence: CASSPAVKNTEAFF.

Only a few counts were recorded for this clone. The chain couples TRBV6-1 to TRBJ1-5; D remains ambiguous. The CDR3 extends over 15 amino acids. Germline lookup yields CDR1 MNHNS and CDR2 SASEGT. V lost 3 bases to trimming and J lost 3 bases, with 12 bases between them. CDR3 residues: CASSDYFQTNQPQHF. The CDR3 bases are TGTGCCAGCAGTGATTACTTCCAAACCAATCAGCCCCAGCATTTT.

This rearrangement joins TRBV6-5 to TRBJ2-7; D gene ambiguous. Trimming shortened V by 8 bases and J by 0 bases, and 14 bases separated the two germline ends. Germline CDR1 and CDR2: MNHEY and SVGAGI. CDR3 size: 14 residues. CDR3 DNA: TGTGCCAGCGGCTCCCCAGGCGGCTCCTACGAGCAGTACTTC. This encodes CASGSPGGSYEQYF.

The CDR3 DNA reads TGTGCCAGCAGTCACGGCGGTCACTACGAGCAGTACTTC. This codes for CASSHGGHYEQYF. The chain links TRBV28 to TRBJ2-7, with D hard to call. Germline V CDR1 and CDR2: MDHEN, SYDVKM. Trimming removed 5 bases at V and 3 bases at J, with 11 bases between. The CDR3 has 13 amino acids.

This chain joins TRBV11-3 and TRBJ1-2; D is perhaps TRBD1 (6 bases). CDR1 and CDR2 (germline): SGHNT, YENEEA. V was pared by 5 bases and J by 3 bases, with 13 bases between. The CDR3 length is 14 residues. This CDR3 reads CASSAQGPYYGYTF. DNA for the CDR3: TGTGCCAGCAGCGCTCAGGGGCCCTACTATGGCTACACCTTC.

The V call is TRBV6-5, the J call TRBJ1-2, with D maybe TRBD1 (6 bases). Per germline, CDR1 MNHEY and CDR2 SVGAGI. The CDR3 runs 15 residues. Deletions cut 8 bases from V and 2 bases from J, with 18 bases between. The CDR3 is CASRPPGALNYGYTF. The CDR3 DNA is TGTGCCAGCCGACCCCCGGGGGCGTTGAACTATGGCTACACCTTC.

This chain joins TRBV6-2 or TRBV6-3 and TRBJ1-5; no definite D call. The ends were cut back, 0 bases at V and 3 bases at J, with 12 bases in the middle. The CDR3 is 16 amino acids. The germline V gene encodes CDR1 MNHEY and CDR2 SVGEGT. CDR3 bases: TGTGCCAGCAGTTACTCGTATCGAGACTTCAATCAGCCCCAGCATTTT. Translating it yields CASSYSYRDFNQPQHF.

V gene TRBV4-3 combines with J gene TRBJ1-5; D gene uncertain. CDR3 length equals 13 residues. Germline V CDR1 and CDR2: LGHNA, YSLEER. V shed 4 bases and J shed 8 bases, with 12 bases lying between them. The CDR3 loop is CASSRAGEEPQHF. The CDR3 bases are TGCGCCAGCAGCCGGGCAGGTGAGGAGCCCCAGCATTTT.

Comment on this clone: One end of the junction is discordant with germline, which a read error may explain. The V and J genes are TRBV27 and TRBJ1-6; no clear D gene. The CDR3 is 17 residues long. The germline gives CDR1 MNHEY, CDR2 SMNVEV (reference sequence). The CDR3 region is CASSFGVSRSYNSSLHF. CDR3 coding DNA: TGTGCCAGCAGTTTTGGGGTCAGCCGCTCCTATAATTCATCCCTCCACTTT.

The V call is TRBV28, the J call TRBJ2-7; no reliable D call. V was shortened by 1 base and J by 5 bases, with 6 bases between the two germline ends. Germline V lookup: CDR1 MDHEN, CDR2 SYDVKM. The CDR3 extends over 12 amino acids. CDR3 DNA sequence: TGTGCCAGCAGTTTATCTGCTCACGAGCAGTACTTC. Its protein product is CASSLSAHEQYF.

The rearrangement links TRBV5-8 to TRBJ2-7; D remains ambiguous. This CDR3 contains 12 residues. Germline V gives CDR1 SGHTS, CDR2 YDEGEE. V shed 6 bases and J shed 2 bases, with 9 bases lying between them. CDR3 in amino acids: CASTPRTYEQYF. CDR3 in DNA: TGTGCCAGCACCCCCCGGACCTACGAGCAGTACTTC.

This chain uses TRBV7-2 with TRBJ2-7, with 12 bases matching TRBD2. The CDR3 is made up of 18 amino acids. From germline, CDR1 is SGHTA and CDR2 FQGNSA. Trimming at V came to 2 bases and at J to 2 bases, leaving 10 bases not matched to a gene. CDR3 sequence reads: CASSLRSSGRALTYEQYF. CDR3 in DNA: TGTGCCAGCAGCTTAAGGTCTAGCGGGAGGGCCCTAACCTACGAGCAGTACTTC.

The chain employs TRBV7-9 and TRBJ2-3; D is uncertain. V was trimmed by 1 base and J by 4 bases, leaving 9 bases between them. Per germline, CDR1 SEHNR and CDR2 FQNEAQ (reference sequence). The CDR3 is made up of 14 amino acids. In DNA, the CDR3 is TGTGCCAGCAGCTTAGTCCCCGTTGCAGATACGCAGTATTTT. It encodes CASSLVPVADTQYF.

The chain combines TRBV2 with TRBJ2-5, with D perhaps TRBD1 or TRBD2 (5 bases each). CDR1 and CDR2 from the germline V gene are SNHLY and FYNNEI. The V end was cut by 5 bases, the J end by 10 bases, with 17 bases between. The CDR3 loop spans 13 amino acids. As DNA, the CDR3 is TGTGCCAGCAGTTCCCGGGACGGTCTTTTCCAGTACTTC. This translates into CASSSRDGLFQYF.

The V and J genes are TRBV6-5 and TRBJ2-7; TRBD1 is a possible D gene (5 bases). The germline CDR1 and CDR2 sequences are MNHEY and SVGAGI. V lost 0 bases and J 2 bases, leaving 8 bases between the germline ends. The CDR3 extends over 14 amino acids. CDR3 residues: CASSYSTGTYEQYF. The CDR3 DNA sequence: TGTGCCAGCAGTTACTCAACAGGCACCTACGAGCAGTACTTC.

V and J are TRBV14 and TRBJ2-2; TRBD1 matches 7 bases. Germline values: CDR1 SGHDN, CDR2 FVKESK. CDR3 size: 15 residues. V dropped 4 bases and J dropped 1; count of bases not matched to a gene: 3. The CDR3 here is CASSPRTGNTGELFF. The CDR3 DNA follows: TGTGCCAGCAGCCCAAGGACAGGGAACACCGGGGAGCTGTTTTTT.

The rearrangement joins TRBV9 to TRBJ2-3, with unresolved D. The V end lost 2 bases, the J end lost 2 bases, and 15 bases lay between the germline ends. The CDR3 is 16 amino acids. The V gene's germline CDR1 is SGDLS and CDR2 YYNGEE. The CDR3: CASSVSFVGNTDTQYF. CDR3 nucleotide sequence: TGTGCCAGCAGCGTGAGCTTTGTGGGGAACACAGATACGCAGTATTTT.

The DNA for the CDR3 is TGTGCCAGTAGCCGGACAGTTAGCTCCTACAATGAGCAGTTCTTC. This translates into CASSRTVSSYNEQFF. The chain employs TRBV19 and TRBJ2-1; possibly TRBD1 for D (6 bases). The CDR3 is 15 amino acids. V dropped 6 bases and J dropped 0 bases, with 12 bases sitting between them. CDR1 LNHDA and CDR2 SQIVND come from the germline V gene (reference sequence).

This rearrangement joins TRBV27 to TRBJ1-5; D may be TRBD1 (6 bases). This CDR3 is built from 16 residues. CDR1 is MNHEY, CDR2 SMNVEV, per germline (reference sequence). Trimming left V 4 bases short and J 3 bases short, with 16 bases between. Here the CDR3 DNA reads TGTGCCAGCAGTTCTGCGGAACAGGGTCACAATCAGCCCCAGCATTTT. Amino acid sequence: CASSSAEQGHNQPQHF.

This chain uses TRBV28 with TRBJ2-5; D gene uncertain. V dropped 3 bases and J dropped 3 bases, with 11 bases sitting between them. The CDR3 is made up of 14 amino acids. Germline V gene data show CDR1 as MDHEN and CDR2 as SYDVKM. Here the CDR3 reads CASSLSGPKETQYF. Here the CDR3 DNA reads TGTGCCAGCAGTTTGTCTGGCCCAAAAGAGACCCAGTACTTC.

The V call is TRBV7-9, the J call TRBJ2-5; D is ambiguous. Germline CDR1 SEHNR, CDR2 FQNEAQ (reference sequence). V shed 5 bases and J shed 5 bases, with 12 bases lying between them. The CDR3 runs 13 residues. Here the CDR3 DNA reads TGTGCCAGCAGCCTGGGCCTTGTGGAGACCCAGTACTTC. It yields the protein CASSLGLVETQYF.